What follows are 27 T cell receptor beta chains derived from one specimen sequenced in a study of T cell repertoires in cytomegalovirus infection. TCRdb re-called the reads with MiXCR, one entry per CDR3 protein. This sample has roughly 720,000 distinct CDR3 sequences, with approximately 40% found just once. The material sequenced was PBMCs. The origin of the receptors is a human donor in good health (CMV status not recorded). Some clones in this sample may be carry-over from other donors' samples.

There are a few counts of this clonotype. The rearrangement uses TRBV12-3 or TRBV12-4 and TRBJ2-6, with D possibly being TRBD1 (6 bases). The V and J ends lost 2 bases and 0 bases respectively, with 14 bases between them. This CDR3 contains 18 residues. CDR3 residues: CASSLRRTGTSGANVLTF. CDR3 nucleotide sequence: TGTGCCAGCAGTTTAAGACGTACAGGGACCTCTGGGGCCAACGTCCTGACTTTC.

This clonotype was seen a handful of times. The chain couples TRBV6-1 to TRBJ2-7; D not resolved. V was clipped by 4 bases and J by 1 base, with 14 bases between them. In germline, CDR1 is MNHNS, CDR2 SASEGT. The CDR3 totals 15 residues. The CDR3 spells CASSGTVLLSYEQYF. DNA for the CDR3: TGTGCCAGCAGTGGGACCGTACTACTATCCTACGAGCAGTACTTC.

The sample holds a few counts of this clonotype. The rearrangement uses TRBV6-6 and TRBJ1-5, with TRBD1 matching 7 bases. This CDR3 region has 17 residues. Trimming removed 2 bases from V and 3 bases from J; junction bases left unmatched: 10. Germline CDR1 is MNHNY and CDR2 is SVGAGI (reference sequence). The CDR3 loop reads CASSYGPSRGNNQPQHF. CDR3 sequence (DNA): TGTGCCAGCAGTTACGGTCCCTCCAGGGGGAACAATCAGCCCCAGCATTTT.

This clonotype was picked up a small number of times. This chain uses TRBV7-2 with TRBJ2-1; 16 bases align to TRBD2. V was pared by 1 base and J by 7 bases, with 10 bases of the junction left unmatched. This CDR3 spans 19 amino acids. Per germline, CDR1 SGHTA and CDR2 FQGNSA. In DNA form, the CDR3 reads TGTGCCAGCAGCTTAGGGCCGGGACTAGCGGGGGGGGATCGTAATGAGCAGTTCTTC. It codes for CASSLGPGLAGGDRNEQFF.

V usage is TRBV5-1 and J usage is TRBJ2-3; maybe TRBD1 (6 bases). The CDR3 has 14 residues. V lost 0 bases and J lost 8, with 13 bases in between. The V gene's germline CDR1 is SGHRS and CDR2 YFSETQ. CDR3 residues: CASSLESSRGTQYF. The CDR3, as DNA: TGCGCCAGCAGCTTGGAGTCTAGCAGGGGTACGCAGTATTTT.

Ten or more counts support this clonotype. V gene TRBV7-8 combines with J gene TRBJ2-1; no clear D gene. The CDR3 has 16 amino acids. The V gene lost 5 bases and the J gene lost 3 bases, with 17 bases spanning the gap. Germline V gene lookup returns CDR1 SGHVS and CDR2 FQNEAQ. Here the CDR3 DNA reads TGTGCCAGCAGCCCCGGCAGGAATCCCAACTACAATGAGCAGTTCTTC. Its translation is CASSPGRNPNYNEQFF.

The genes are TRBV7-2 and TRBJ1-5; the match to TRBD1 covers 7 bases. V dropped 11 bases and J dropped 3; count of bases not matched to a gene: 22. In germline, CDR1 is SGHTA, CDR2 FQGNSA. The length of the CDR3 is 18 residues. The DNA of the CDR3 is TGTGCCGGAGTCCAAGGGACAGAGTTTTCTTTAGACAATCAGCCCCAGCATTTT. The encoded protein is CAGVQGTEFSLDNQPQHF.

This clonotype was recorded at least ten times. The CDR3 here is CASSLDGTGAEAFF. The CDR3 DNA follows: TGTGCCAGCAGCTTGGATGGGACAGGCGCTGAAGCTTTCTTT. This rearrangement joins TRBV5-4 to TRBJ1-1, with 8 bases matching TRBD1. The CDR3 is 14 residues long. The germline gives CDR1 SGHNT, CDR2 YYREEE (reference sequence). Germline trimming cut 0 bases from V and 6 bases from J; bases unmatched to any gene: 4.

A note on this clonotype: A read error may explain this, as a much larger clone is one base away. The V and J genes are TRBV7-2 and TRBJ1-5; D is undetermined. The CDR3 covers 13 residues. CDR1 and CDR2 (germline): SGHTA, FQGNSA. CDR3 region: CASSLTTNQPQNF. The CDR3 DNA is TGTGCCAGCAGCTTAACTACTAATCAGCCCCAGAATTTT.

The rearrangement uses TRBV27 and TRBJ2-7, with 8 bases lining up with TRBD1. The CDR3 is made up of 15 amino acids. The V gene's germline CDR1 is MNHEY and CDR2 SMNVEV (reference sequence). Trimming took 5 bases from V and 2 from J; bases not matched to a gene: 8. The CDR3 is CASSTSSTGAYEQYF. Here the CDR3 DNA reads TGTGCCAGCAGTACCTCTTCGACAGGGGCCTACGAGCAGTACTTC.

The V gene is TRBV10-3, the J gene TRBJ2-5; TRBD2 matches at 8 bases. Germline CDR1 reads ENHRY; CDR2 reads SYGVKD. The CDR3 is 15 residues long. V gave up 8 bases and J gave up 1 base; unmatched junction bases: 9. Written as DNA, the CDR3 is TGTGCCATCCACCCGGGGGGGGTAGTCCAAGAGACCCAGTACTTC. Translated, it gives CAIHPGGVVQETQYF.

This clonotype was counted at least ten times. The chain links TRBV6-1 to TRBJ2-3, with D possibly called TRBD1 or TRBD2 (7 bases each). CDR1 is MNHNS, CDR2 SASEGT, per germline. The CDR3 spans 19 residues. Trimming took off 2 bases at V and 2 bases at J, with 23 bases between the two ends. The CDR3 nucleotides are TGTGCCAGCAGTGAATTTTTTAGGGGAGGGGGCCGGGACACAGATACGCAGTATTTT. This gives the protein CASSEFFRGGGRDTDTQYF.

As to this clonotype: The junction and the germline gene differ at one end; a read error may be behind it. The CDR3 loop is CAIERTGYTWELFF. CDR3 nucleotides: TGTGCCATCGAGCGGACAGGGTACACCTGGGAGCTGTTTTTT. The genes are TRBV28 and TRBJ2-2, with 8 nucleotides matching TRBD1. CDR3 size: 14 residues. Germline lookup yields CDR1 MDHEN and CDR2 SYDVKM.

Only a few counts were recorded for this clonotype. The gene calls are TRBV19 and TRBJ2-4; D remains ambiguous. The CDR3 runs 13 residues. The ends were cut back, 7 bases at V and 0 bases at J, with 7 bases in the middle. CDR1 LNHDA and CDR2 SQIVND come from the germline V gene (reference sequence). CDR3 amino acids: CASNGVAKNIQYF. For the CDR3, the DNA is TGTGCCAGTAACGGTGTAGCCAAAAACATTCAGTACTTC.

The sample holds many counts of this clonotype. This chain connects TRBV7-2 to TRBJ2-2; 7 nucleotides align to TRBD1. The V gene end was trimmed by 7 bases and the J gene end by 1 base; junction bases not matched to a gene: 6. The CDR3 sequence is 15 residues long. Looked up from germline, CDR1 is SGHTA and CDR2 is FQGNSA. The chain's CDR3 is CASTIGTVNTGELFF. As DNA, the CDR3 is TGTGCCAGCACCATTGGGACAGTGAACACCGGGGAGCTGTTTTTT.

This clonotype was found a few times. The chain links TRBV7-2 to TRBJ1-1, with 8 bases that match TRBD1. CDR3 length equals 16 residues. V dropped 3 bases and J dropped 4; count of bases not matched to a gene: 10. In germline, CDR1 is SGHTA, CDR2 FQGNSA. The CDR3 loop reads CASSLTTGVGGTEAFF. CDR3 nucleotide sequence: TGTGCCAGCAGCTTGACGACAGGGGTGGGGGGCACTGAAGCTTTCTTT.

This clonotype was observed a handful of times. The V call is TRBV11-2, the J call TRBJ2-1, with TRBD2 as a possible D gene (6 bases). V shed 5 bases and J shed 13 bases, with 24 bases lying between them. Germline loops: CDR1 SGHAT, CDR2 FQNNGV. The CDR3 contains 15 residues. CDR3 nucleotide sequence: TGTGCCAGCAGCCCGAGGCCCCCAGCTAGCGTTCCCCAGTTCTTC. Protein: CASSPRPPASVPQFF.

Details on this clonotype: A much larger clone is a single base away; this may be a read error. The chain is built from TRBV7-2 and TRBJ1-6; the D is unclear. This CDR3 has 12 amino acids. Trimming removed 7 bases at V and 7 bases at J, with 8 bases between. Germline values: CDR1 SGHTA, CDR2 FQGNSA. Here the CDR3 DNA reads TGTGCCAGCATCTGGAACAATTCACCCCTCCACTTT. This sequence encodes CASIWNNSPLHF.

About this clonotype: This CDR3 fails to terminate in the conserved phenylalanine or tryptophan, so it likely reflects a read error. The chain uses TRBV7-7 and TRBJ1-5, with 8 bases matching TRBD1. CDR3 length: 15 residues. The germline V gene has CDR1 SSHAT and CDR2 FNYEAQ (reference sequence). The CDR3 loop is CASSPGTGKNQPQHL. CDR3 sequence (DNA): TGTGCTAGCAGCCCCGGGACAGGAAAAAATCAGCCCCAGCATTTG.

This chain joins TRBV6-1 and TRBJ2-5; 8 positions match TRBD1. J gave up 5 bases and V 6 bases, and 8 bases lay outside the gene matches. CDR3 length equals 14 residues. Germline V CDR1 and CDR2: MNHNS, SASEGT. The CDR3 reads CASRRTGFSETQYF. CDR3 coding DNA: TGTGCCAGCAGACGGACAGGGTTCTCTGAGACCCAGTACTTC.

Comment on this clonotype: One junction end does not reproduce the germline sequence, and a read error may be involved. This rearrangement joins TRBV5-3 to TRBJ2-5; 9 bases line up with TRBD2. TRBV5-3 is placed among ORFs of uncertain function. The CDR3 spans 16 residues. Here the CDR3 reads CASSWGTSSTQETQYF. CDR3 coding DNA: TGTGCCAGCAGCTGGGGGACTAGCAGTACACAAGAGACCCAGTACTTC.

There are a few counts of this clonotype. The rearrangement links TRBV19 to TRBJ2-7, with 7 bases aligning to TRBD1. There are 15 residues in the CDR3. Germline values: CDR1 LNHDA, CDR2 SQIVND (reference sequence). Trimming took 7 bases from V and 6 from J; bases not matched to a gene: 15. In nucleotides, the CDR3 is TGTGCCAGTAAAGAGACCGGGACAGTCGCGCGCGAGCAGTACTTC. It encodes CASKETGTVAREQYF.

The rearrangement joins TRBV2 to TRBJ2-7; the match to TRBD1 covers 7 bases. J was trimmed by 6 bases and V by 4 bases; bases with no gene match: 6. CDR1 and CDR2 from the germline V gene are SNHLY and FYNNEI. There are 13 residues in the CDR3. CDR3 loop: CASSVGGKGEQYF. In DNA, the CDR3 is TGTGCCAGCAGTGTAGGGGGCAAAGGCGAGCAGTACTTC.

The CDR3 region has the DNA TGTGCCAGCAGTCCCCAGAACAGGGGCTATGAGCAGTTCTTC. It codes for CASSPQNRGYEQFF. The rearrangement links TRBV28 to TRBJ2-1; TRBD1 agrees at 7 bases. This CDR3 comprises 14 residues. With 5 bases clipped from V and 8 bases from J, the junction kept 9 bases outside the gene matches. From germline, CDR1 is MDHEN and CDR2 SYDVKM.

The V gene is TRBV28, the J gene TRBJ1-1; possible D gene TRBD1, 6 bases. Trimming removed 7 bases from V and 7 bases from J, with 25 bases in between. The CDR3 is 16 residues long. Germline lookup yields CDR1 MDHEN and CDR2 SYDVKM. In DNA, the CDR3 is TGTGCCAGCACTCAACAAGGGGGGCTTACGAAGGGTGAAGCTTTCTTT. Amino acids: CASTQQGGLTKGEAFF.

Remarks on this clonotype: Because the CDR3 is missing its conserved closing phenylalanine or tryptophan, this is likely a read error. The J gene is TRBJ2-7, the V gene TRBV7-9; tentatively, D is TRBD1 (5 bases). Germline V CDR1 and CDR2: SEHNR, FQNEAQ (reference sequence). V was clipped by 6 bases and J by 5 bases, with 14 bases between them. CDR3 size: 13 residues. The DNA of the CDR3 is TGTGCCAGCAGGCCTACAGGTACGGACGAGCAGTACTTA. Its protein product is CASRPTGTDEQYL.

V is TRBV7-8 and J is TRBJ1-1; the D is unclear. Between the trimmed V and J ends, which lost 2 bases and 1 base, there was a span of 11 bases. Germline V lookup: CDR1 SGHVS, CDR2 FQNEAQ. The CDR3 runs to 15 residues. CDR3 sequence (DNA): TGTGCCAGCAGCTTACGGGCAGTACAGAACACTGAAGCTTTCTTT. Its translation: CASSLRAVQNTEAFF.